Below are 18 T cell receptor beta chains sequenced from a single sample in a study of human T cells and chemical hapten exposure (dated by TCRdb to about 2021). Receptor amplification or capture employed RACE. The listed sequencing device is NextSeq 500. TCRdb applied fastp at Q25 and MiXCR to the public reads, then kept only in-frame beta chains. Entries are consolidated by CDR3 protein sequence, retaining the most common genes and DNA. The sample has 300,000 to 350,000 distinct CDR3 sequences on record, 6% to 8.5% of them singletons. More than 7% of the sample belongs to the ten largest clones. This sample's time point label indicates: patch test 1, 2 weeks after DPC sensitization. Interpreted using the paper, the treatment or condition label stands for: therapeutic diphenylcyclopropenone sensitization with weekly scalp DPC. This material consisted of whole blood, taken in connection with sensitization to the hapten diphenylcyclopropenone (DPC). Source of these receptors: a woman under 30 with alopecia areata. Some clones in this sample may be carry-over from other donors' samples.

J is TRBJ2-1 and V is TRBV6-2 or TRBV6-3, with TRBD1 matching over 9 bases. Germline CDR1 is MNHEY and CDR2 is SVGEGT. The CDR3 totals 14 residues. The V and J ends lost 0 bases and 6 bases, in that order; junction bases with no gene match: 0. In DNA, the CDR3 is TGTGCCAGCAGTTACTCGGACAGGGGCAATGAGCAGTTCTTC. Its translation is CASSYSDRGNEQFF.

In this sample, this clonotype turned up a few times. The V call is TRBV6-1, the J call TRBJ2-7; D is unclear. V shed 3 bases and J shed 3 bases, with 12 bases lying between them. This CDR3 is built from 14 residues. Germline CDR1 is MNHNS and CDR2 is SASEGT. The CDR3 protein is CASSDLDTNYEQYF. The CDR3 DNA follows: TGTGCCAGCAGTGACCTAGACACGAACTACGAGCAGTACTTC.

This clonotype has just a few counts. The chain recombines TRBV29-1 with TRBJ1-5, with a tentative D call TRBD1 (5 bases). Germline CDR1 and CDR2: SQVTM and ANQGSEA. V shed 1 base and J shed 5 bases, with 12 bases lying between them. This CDR3 region has 14 residues. The CDR3 reads CSVEAQQVHQPQHF. The CDR3 nucleotides read TGCAGCGTTGAAGCTCAACAGGTACATCAGCCCCAGCATTTT.

This clonotype has ten or more counts. This rearrangement joins TRBV12-3 or TRBV12-4 to TRBJ2-1, with no clear D. The CDR3 contains 14 residues. The germline V and J ends were trimmed by 5 bases and 6 bases, with 14 bases remaining between them. The CDR3 loop reads CASSTSLGPNEQFF. The CDR3 DNA reads as TGTGCCAGCAGTACCTCCCTAGGTCCCAATGAGCAGTTCTTC.

This clonotype was detected ten times or more. The chain is built from TRBV6-5 and TRBJ2-7; perhaps TRBD2 as D (6 bases). V shed 2 bases and J shed 6 bases, with 14 bases lying between them. The CDR3 is 14 residues long. Germline-derived CDR1 and CDR2 are MNHEY and SVGAGI. The CDR3 DNA reads TGTGCCAGCAGTTACGACCGTCTAGCGACCGAGCAGTACTTC. Its protein product is CASSYDRLATEQYF.

V is TRBV6-5 and J is TRBJ1-1; 11 bases are shared with TRBD1. Germline CDR1 MNHEY, CDR2 SVGAGI. The CDR3 extends over 15 amino acids. V was clipped by 2 bases and J by 7 bases; unmatched bases: 6. CDR3 protein: CASSYTGQGGGEAFF. DNA for the CDR3: TGTGCCAGCAGTTACACGGGACAGGGGGGCGGTGAAGCTTTCTTT.

This clonotype has more than one count but fewer than ten. The genes are TRBV7-9 and TRBJ2-3; no clear D gene. The CDR3 is made up of 15 amino acids. Trimming left V 8 bases short and J 6 bases short, with 21 bases between. Germline lookup yields CDR1 SEHNR and CDR2 FQNEAQ (reference sequence). In nucleotides, the CDR3 is TGTGCCAGCTCCTATGGACGGAGTTCAGAGGATACGCAGTATTTT. Residues: CASSYGRSSEDTQYF.

The chain links TRBV12-3 or TRBV12-4 to TRBJ1-1, with 8 bases aligning to TRBD1. The CDR3 is 12 amino acids. The V gene end was trimmed by 8 bases and the J gene end by 6 bases; junction bases not matched to a gene: 5. In nucleotides, the CDR3 is TGTGCCAGCGGACAGGGCTTCGCTGAAGCTTTCTTT. This encodes CASGQGFAEAFF.

This clonotype was seen many times. V is TRBV7-2 and J is TRBJ1-2; maybe TRBD1 (6 bases). Trimming took off 0 bases at V and 8 bases at J, with 13 bases between the two ends. This CDR3 region has 14 residues. Germline V gene lookup returns CDR1 SGHTA and CDR2 FQGNSA. The CDR3 region is CASSLAGAGGGYTF. CDR3 DNA: TGTGCCAGCAGCTTAGCGGGGGCTGGGGGCGGCTACACCTTC.

The V call is TRBV6-6, the J call TRBJ2-3, with 8 nucleotides matching TRBD1. From germline, CDR1 is MNHNY and CDR2 SVGAGI (reference sequence). Trimming cost V 10 bases and J 3 bases; bases outside gene matches: 9. The CDR3 has 14 residues. CDR3 nucleotide sequence: TGTGCCATCCGAGGACAGGGTGGGACAGATACGCAGTATTTT. This gives the protein CAIRGQGGTDTQYF.

This clonotype was observed many times. This chain joins TRBV5-4 and TRBJ1-6, with D perhaps TRBD1 (5 bases). In germline, CDR1 is SGHNT, CDR2 YYREEE (reference sequence). The CDR3 totals 16 residues. Trimming removed 0 bases at V and 7 bases at J, with 14 bases between. CDR3 bases: TGTGCCAGCAGCTTGGAAGGTGGGGGACCAAATTCACCCCTCCACTTT. It encodes CASSLEGGGPNSPLHF.

This clonotype has a count of ten or more. The chain joins TRBV28 to TRBJ2-3, with D possibly matching TRBD2 (6 bases). The germline V and J ends were trimmed by 5 bases and 1 base, with 13 bases remaining between them. The V gene's germline CDR1 is MDHEN and CDR2 SYDVKM. This CDR3 is built from 15 residues. In DNA form, the CDR3 reads TGTGCCAGCAGTCCCGCGGGGCAGGGCACAGATACGCAGTATTTT. Translation gives CASSPAGQGTDTQYF.

The table lists this clonotype with many counts. The genes are TRBV14 and TRBJ2-3; 11 bases map to TRBD2. The CDR3 covers 17 residues. V was pared by 0 bases and J by 9 bases, with 11 bases of the junction left unmatched. The germline CDR1 and CDR2 sequences are SGHDN and FVKESK. DNA of the CDR3: TGTGCCAGCAGCCAAGATTCCCCGCTACTAGCGGGGGCCACGCAGTATTTT. Translated: CASSQDSPLLAGATQYF.

The genes are TRBV18 and TRBJ1-2; D is perhaps TRBD1 (6 bases). The germline V gene has CDR1 KGHSH and CDR2 LQKENI. The CDR3 contains 13 residues. V dropped 3 bases and J dropped 8 bases, with 13 bases sitting between them. CDR3 DNA sequence: TGTGCCAGCTCACCTGGACAGTACTTAGGCTACACCTTC. Protein: CASSPGQYLGYTF.

This sequence joins TRBV19 and TRBJ2-3, with TRBD1 identical over 9 bases. In germline, CDR1 is LNHDA, CDR2 SQIVND (reference sequence). V shed 3 bases, J shed 0 bases, and the junction held 10 bases outside the gene matches. The CDR3 sequence is 18 residues long. The CDR3 DNA sequence: TGTGCCAGTAGTATTCTAGGACAGGGGCGATTAAGCACAGATACGCAGTATTTT. Translation gives CASSILGQGRLSTDTQYF.

V is TRBV7-9 and J is TRBJ1-2, with D perhaps TRBD1 (5 bases). Germline CDR1 SEHNR, CDR2 FQNEAQ (reference sequence). Deletions cut 2 bases from V and 4 bases from J, with 14 bases between. The CDR3 loop spans 15 amino acids. CDR3 sequence: CASSLKQGLIYGYTF. The CDR3 coding sequence is TGTGCCAGCAGCTTAAAGCAGGGCTTAATCTATGGCTACACCTTC.

The chain has TRBV4-1 and TRBJ2-1; 8 bases are shared with TRBD2. CDR1 and CDR2 (germline): MGHRA, YSYEKL. V dropped 6 bases and J dropped 4; count of bases not matched to a gene: 11. The CDR3 is 16 amino acids. This CDR3 is CASRDSGGLLYNEQFF. CDR3 in DNA: TGCGCCAGCAGAGACTCGGGGGGGCTTCTATACAATGAGCAGTTCTTC.

The chain joins TRBV6-2 or TRBV6-3 to TRBJ1-2, with D possibly matching TRBD1 (5 bases). The CDR3 is 16 residues long. Germline CDR1 is MNHEY and CDR2 is SVGEGT. Trimming removed 3 bases at V and 3 bases at J, with 17 bases between. The CDR3 sequence is CASSYLRVQGYYGYTF. The CDR3 nucleotides are TGTGCCAGCAGTTATCTCCGGGTCCAGGGTTACTATGGCTACACCTTC.